This TCR beta chain is from a study of cytomegalovirus exposure and HLA in healthy donors. For the study at large: Early released data had 65 million to 100 million unique TCRs, all coming from HLA-typed donors.

The PCR had 60 Vbeta and 13 Jbeta primers. Sequenced by immunoSEQ multiplex PCR; TCRdb stores in-frame clones only, minus some. In the table there are about 200,000 clones, roughly 84% of which are singletons. Study-wide results and caveats: Productive rates of about 87% or about 30% were seen for most TCR beta V segments in an earlier analysis.

CDR1 LNHDA and CDR2 SQIVND come from the germline V gene (reference sequence). The CDR3 loop spans 15 amino acids. The V gene end was trimmed by 3 bases and the J gene end by 4 bases; junction bases not matched to a gene: 7. In nominal health when sampled, donors likely had unrecorded immune exposures nonetheless. A remark on this clone: Its antigen is currently unknown.

The source material was PBMCs. This TCR was sampled from a boy younger than 10 in good health and CMV-seronegative. The rearrangement uses TRBV19 and TRBJ1-1; the match to TRBD1 covers 8 bases. The CDR3 sequence: CASSIPTGEGTEAFF. The CDR3 nucleotides read TGTGCCAGTAGTATCCCGACAGGGGAGGGCACTGAAGCTTTCTTT.